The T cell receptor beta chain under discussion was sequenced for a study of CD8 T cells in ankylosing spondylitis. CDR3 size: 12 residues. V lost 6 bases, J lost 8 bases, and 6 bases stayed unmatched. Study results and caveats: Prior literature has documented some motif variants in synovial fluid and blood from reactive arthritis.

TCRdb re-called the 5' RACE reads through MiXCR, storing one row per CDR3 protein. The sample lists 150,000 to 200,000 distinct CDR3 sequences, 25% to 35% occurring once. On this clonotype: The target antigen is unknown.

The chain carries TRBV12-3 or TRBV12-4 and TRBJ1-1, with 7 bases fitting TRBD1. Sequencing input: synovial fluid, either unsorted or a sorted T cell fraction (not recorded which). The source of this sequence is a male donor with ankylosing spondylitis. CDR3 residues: CASSRWTGEAFF. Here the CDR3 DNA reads TGTGCCAGCAGCCGATGGACAGGAGAAGCTTTCTTT.